The 7 T cell receptor beta chains listed next were all sequenced from one sample in a study of beta chain features in type 1 diabetes. Investigators reverse transcribed all isolated RNA, so they sequenced expressed TCRB transcripts. Profiled with immunoSEQ multiplex PCR; TCRdb holds only in-frame clones, not every one. Of 110,000 to 150,000 clones in the sample, less than 10% were seen once. Sequences were obtained from central memory CD4+ T cells from blood. The receptors were gathered from a woman between 40 and 55 years old in good health.

This clone was detected a few times. V usage is TRBV19 and J usage is TRBJ2-1; 8 bases match TRBD1. Per germline, CDR1 LNHDA and CDR2 SQIVND (reference sequence). The CDR3 is 17 amino acids. V gave up 5 bases and J gave up 6 bases; unmatched junction bases: 15. The CDR3 bases are TGTGCCAGTAGTCCCCTCAACGGACAGGGTTTGTTCAATGAGCAGTTCTTC. Translation gives CASSPLNGQGLFNEQFF.

A few counts support this clone. This sequence joins TRBV7-9 and TRBJ1-1, with unresolved D. This CDR3 has 13 amino acids. Germline lookup yields CDR1 SEHNR and CDR2 FQNEAQ (reference sequence). Trimming cost V 4 bases and J 1 base, with 7 bases left between them. Here the CDR3 DNA reads TGTGCCAGCAGCTGGGCAGCGAACACTGAAGCTTTCTTT. Its translation is CASSWAANTEAFF.

The chain recombines TRBV4-2 with TRBJ2-5, with TRBD2 identical over 10 bases. The CDR3 loop spans 15 amino acids. V lost 5 bases, J lost 10 bases, and 13 bases stayed unmatched. Germline V gene sequence: CDR1 LGHNA, CDR2 YNFKEQ. CDR3: CASSSTGQRGGDQYF. The CDR3 bases are TGTGCCAGCAGCTCGACCGGACAGCGGGGGGGGGACCAGTACTTC.

This clone was seen a handful of times. This chain links TRBV5-1 with TRBJ1-2; 8 bases agree with TRBD1. Losses at the gene ends were 3 bases for V and 3 bases for J; bases not matched to a gene: 1. In germline, CDR1 is SGHRS, CDR2 YFSETQ. The CDR3 spans 13 residues. CDR3 nucleotides: TGCGCCAGCAGCTCGGGACAGGACTATGGCTACACCTTC. It is translated as CASSSGQDYGYTF.

This clone has only a few counts. The rearrangement links TRBV12-5 to TRBJ2-3, with TRBD1 matching over 9 bases. The junction had 6 bases not matched to a gene; V was cut back by 8 bases and J by 3 bases. Germline-derived CDR1 and CDR2 are LGHNT and FRNRAP. This CDR3 is built from 14 residues. For the CDR3, the DNA is TGTGCTAGTCGACAGGGGGGGTTGACAGATACGCAGTATTTT. Protein product: CASRQGGLTDTQYF.

The table lists this clone with a few counts. The V and J genes are TRBV6-5 and TRBJ2-3; 7 nucleotides line up with TRBD2. V shed 2 bases and J 10 bases; nucleotides not matched to a gene: 6. CDR3 length equals 13 residues. CDR1 is MNHEY, CDR2 SVGAGI, per germline. CDR3 in DNA: TGTGCCAGCAGTTACAATGCGGGGGATCCGCAGTATTTT. Translated, it gives CASSYNAGDPQYF.

The sample holds a few counts of this clone. The genes are TRBV5-1 and TRBJ2-7, with 11 nucleotides matching TRBD2. The V gene end was trimmed by 0 bases and the J gene end by 6 bases; junction bases not matched to a gene: 8. In germline, CDR1 is SGHRS, CDR2 YFSETQ. The CDR3 is 16 amino acids. As DNA, the CDR3 is TGCGCCAGCAGCTTGGCCTGGGGAGGGACTAGCGGCGAGCAGTACTTC. Translating it yields CASSLAWGGTSGEQYF.